This T cell receptor (beta chain) appears in the sequencing data of a study of shared clonotypes between healthy human individuals. On the study more broadly: Participating donors consisted of two women and a few men aged 18 to 49. Study-level findings and limits: A generally larger estimated richness was seen in naive subsets than in memory subsets.

Only one count was recorded for this clone. Its antigen is not known. Measured with immunoSEQ multiplex PCR; TCRdb has only the in-frame clones, and not every one. Of roughly 1 million clones detected, about 84% appear once; the ten largest clones hold approximately 0.56%. This CDR3 spans 19 amino acids. CDR1 is MDHEN and CDR2 is SYDVKM in the germline V gene. The V and J ends lost 1 base and 3 bases, in that order; junction bases with no gene match: 10. The rearrangement links TRBV28 to TRBJ2-7; 15 positions match TRBD2. This TCR was sampled from a man younger than 35 in good health. Some clones in this sample may be carry-over from other donors' samples. Input material: memory CD4+ T cells from PBMCs. The sample's subset: CD45RA-negative fraction. Here the CDR3 reads CASSLLAGTSGRPYYEQYF. The CDR3 region has the DNA TGTGCCAGCAGTTTATTAGCCGGGACTAGCGGGAGGCCCTACTACGAGCAGTACTTC.